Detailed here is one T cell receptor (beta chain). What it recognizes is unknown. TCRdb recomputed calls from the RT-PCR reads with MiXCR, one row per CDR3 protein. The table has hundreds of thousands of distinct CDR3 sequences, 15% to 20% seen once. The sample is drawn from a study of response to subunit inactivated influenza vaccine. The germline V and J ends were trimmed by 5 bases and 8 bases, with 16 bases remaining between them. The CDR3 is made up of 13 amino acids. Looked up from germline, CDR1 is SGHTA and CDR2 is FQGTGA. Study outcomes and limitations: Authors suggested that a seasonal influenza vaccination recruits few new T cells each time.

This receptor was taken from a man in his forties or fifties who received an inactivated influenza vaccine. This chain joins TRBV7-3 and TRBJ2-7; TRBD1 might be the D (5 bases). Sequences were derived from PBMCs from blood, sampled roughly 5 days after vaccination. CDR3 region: CASSLSPGQKQYF. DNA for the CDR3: TGTGCCAGCAGCCTATCTCCAGGGCAGAAGCAGTACTTC.